This T cell receptor beta chain was recovered during a study of cytomegalovirus exposure and HLA in healthy donors. The CDR3 consists of 15 residues. V dropped 7 bases and J dropped 8; count of bases not matched to a gene: 15. From germline, CDR1 is MDHEN and CDR2 SYDVKM. As regards this clone: The antigen is unknown.

Study-wide results and limits: In vitro experiments confirmed that three CMV-associated chains were specific for CMV antigens.

The protocol was immunoSEQ multiplex PCR, while the TCRdb copy is restricted to in-frame clones and leaves out a portion. The table lists some 110,000 clones, around 88% of them singletons. Among the roughly 120 subjects of the validation cohort, separate from the roughly 650-subject first cohort, were the donors. V is TRBV28 and J is TRBJ1-2; 8 bases are a match to TRBD1. The source of this sequence is a man younger than 35 in good health and CMV-seronegative. Input material: PBMCs. CDR3 sequence: CASIPYGRGRYGYTF. CDR3 in DNA: TGTGCCAGCATCCCCTATGGCAGGGGGCGATACGGCTACACCTTC.